This TCR beta chain was identified during a study of blood T cells in healthy people across ages. Study-wide points: Estimated diversity that came from one million T cells was considered an underestimate. Relative to aged donors, long-lived donors carried more naive CD4+ cells and displayed higher diversity.

V shed 6 bases, J shed 5 bases, and the junction held 9 bases outside the gene matches. The CDR3 runs to 14 residues. In germline, CDR1 is MNHEY, CDR2 SVGEGT. A second PCR of roughly 6 to 12 cycles used a sample-barcoded 5' primer and a J-beta primer mix. Every cDNA molecule bore a tag from a template-switch adaptor containing 12 random nucleotides. TCRdb processed the 5' RACE reads anew with MiXCR; each CDR3 protein has one entry. The repertoire holds hundreds of thousands of distinct CDR3 sequences, with around 30% as singletons. Concerning this clonotype itself: Its specificity is not known.

This receptor was taken from a woman of 80 years or more in good health. The chain links TRBV6-2 or TRBV6-3 to TRBJ2-5, with TRBD1 identical over 7 bases. Sample: blood. CDR3 in amino acids: CASSRDRETETQYF. CDR3 coding DNA: TGTGCCAGCAGCCGTGACAGGGAGACGGAGACCCAGTACTTC.